This TCR beta chain comes out of a study of T cell repertoires in cytomegalovirus infection. At the level of the study: Use of recently identified HLA-C-restricted and well-studied HLA-B-restricted CMV epitopes was part of the study. CMV infection plus the matching HLA type was flagged by public TCR beta signatures. Study-wide results and caveats: Dominant in the ex vivo response were TCR beta clonotypes restricted by HLA-C and specific for CMV. Pooled public TCR beta family frequency picked out CMV carriers with the relevant HLA.

Notes on this clonotype: Its matching antigen is unknown.

This CDR3 region has 13 residues. Germline-derived CDR1 and CDR2 are SGHAT and FQNNGV. V lost 4 bases and J lost 6, with 11 bases in between. TCRdb itself ran the reads through MiXCR, one entry per CDR3 protein. The sample has 370,000 or so distinct CDR3 sequences, nearly 35% seen once. The chain recombines TRBV11-2 with TRBJ2-3, with D possibly being TRBD2 (6 bases). This clonotype was sampled from a human donor in good health (CMV status not recorded). Some clones in this sample may be carry-over from other donors' samples. The source was cultured PBMCs, collected from culture after CMV antigen stimulation. The DNA of the CDR3 is TGTGCCAGCAGCTGGACGGGAGCCGATACGCAGTATTTT. Residues: CASSWTGADTQYF.